A single sample is the source of the 10 T cell receptor beta chains below, sequenced in a study of monozygotic twins with inflammatory bowel disease (dated by TCRdb to the late 2010s). The method was 5' RACE. Sequencing relied on an Illumina HiSeq 2500. Following reprocessing of the reads by TCRdb, the data hold one row per CDR3 protein sequence and no DNA is available. This specimen's table enumerates around 450,000 distinct CDR3 sequences. In total, the top ten clones hold about 2.6% of the sample. The sequenced sample was blood. The source is a human donor with ulcerative colitis or Crohn's disease, or a healthy co-twin of an affected twin (not recorded which).

This CDR3 is CASSQGQGGIQYF. The chain recombines TRBV3-1 with TRBJ2-4; as DNA is missing, the TRBD1 call by TCRdb cannot be tested. The CDR3 consists of 13 residues. Looked up from germline, CDR1 is LGHDT and CDR2 is YNNKEL (reference sequence).

The genes are TRBV10-3 and TRBJ2-1; the TRBD2 assignment by TCRdb is unverifiable without DNA. Germline CDR1 reads ENHRY; CDR2 reads SYGVKD. This CDR3 has 15 amino acids. CDR3 amino acids: CAISESPGGLNEQFF.

The genes are TRBV12-3 or TRBV12-4 and TRBJ2-7; lacking DNA, the TRBD1 call made by TCRdb goes unchecked. The length of the CDR3 is 12 residues. The CDR3 protein is CASRTGAYEQYF.

This chain connects TRBV6-1 to TRBJ1-5. This CDR3 comprises 13 residues. The germline V gene encodes CDR1 MNHNS and CDR2 SASEGT. The CDR3 sequence is CASSEAPGGNQHF.

The chain carries TRBV6-2 or TRBV6-3 and TRBJ2-2. The germline V gene has CDR1 MNHEY and CDR2 SVGEGT. CDR3 length: 15 amino acids. The CDR3 spells CASTYGFANTGELFF.

CDR3 amino acids: CATSRVGIDIQYF. The rearrangement uses TRBV15 and TRBJ2-4; the TRBD1 assignment by TCRdb is unverifiable without DNA. Germline-derived CDR1 and CDR2 are LNHNV and YYDKDF (reference sequence). The CDR3 has 13 amino acids.

The V gene is TRBV5-1, the J gene TRBJ1-1; there is no DNA to check the TCRdb D call of TRBD1. The CDR3 runs to 15 residues. Germline-derived CDR1 and CDR2 are SGHRS and YFSETQ. CDR3 loop: CASSLEGIPNTEAFF.

The rearrangement links TRBV12-3 or TRBV12-4 to TRBJ2-6; TCRdb selects TRBD1, and the lack of DNA leaves this call unchecked. The CDR3 has 15 residues. CDR3 protein: CASSPRGTGRSVLTF.

The J gene is TRBJ2-4, the V gene TRBV20-1; TCRdb's D call of TRBD1 is untestable without DNA. CDR1 and CDR2 (germline): DFQATT, SNEGSKA (reference sequence). The CDR3 runs 13 residues. This CDR3 reads CSARGQAKNIQYF.

V usage is TRBV7-6 and J usage is TRBJ2-4. CDR1 SGHVS and CDR2 FNYEAQ come from the germline V gene. The CDR3 sequence is 15 residues long. This CDR3 is CASSQGFLTHNIQYF. Full variable domain (remainder filled in from reference TRBV7-6 and TRBJ2-4): GAGVSQSPRYKVTKRGQDVALRCDPISGHVSLYWYRQALGQGPEFLTYFNYEAQQDKSGLPNDRFSAERPEGSISTLTIQRTEQRDSAMYRCASSQGFLTHNIQYFGAGTRLSVL.